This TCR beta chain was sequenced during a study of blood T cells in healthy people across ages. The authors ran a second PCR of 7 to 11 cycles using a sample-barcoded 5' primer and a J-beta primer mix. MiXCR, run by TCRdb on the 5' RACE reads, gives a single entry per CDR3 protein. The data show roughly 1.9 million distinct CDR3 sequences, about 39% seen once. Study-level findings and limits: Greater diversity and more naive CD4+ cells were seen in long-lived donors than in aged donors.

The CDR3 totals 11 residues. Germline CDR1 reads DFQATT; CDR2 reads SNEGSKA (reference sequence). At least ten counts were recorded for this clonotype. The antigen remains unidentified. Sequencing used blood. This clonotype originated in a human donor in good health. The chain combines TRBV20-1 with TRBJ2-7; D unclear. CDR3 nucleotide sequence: TGCATTCGCAGCAGGCCCTACGAGCAGTACTTC. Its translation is CIRSRPYEQYF.